This T cell receptor (beta chain) appears in the sequencing data of a study of cytomegalovirus exposure and HLA in healthy donors. 13 Jbeta primers and 60 Vbeta primers were used for the PCR. Some clones are missing from TCRdb's copy, which holds only in-frame ones; the method was immunoSEQ multiplex PCR. The sample has fewer than 130,000 clones; over 65% are singletons. Study-wide points: Cytomegalovirus association was assigned to 170 or so TCR beta chains.

Points on this clone: The antigen remains unidentified.

The receptor was derived from a female donor in good health and CMV-seropositive. Sequencing input: PBMCs.

This CDR3 reads CASSEGTGVGSGANVLTF. Here the CDR3 DNA reads TGTGCCAGCAGTGAAGGGACAGGGGTCGGCTCTGGGGCCAACGTCCTGACTTTC. This chain joins TRBV6-1 and TRBJ2-6, with 9 bases that match TRBD1. The CDR3 consists of 18 residues. The V gene's germline CDR1 is MNHNS and CDR2 SASEGT. V lost 1 base, J lost 0 bases, and 4 bases stayed unmatched.